Below, 11 T cell receptor beta chains from the same sample are listed, as sequenced in a study of T cell changes during pregnancy in multiple sclerosis. Repertoires were generated with immunoSEQ multiplex PCR, while TCRdb's copy carries only in-frame clones and drops some. The sample has more than 25,000 clones, approximately 94% seen once. Specimen: CD4+ T cells from peripheral blood mononuclear cells, collected in the first trimester of pregnancy. These receptors all stem from a female donor with multiple sclerosis, enrolled in a pregnancy study.

This clone has a single count. The chain carries TRBV4-3 and TRBJ2-3, with no clear D. The germline V gene has CDR1 LGHNA and CDR2 YSLEER. The CDR3 loop spans 15 amino acids. The V and J ends lost 2 bases and 0 bases respectively, with 9 bases between them. The CDR3 DNA reads as TGCGCCAGCAGCCAAATTGCGATGAGCACAGATACGCAGTATTTT. It encodes CASSQIAMSTDTQYF.

This sequence joins TRBV7-2 and TRBJ1-5, with D maybe TRBD1 (5 bases). Germline CDR1 and CDR2: SGHTA and FQGNSA. The ends were cut back, 6 bases at V and 1 base at J, with 10 bases in the middle. The CDR3 runs to 14 residues. CDR3 region: CASRQTESNQPQHF. CDR3 coding DNA: TGTGCCAGCAGACAGACAGAGAGCAATCAGCCCCAGCATTTT.

This sequence joins TRBV29-1 and TRBJ2-3; 10 bases line up with TRBD2. This CDR3 is 16 amino acids long. V lost 5 bases, J lost 4 bases, and 12 bases stayed unmatched. The V gene's germline CDR1 is SQVTM and CDR2 ANQGSEA. The CDR3 protein is CSVQPEHLAGADTQYF. The DNA for the CDR3 is TGCAGCGTTCAACCCGAGCACCTAGCGGGGGCAGATACGCAGTATTTT.

The chain is built from TRBV19 and TRBJ2-5; 9 nucleotides agree with TRBD2. Germline lookup yields CDR1 LNHDA and CDR2 SQIVND (reference sequence). This CDR3 spans 15 amino acids. V shed 3 bases and J 2 bases; nucleotides not matched to a gene: 4. This CDR3 reads CASSMWLAGQETQYF. The CDR3 DNA reads TGTGCCAGTAGTATGTGGCTAGCGGGGCAAGAGACCCAGTACTTC. The whole variable domain, filled in from reference TRBV19 and TRBJ2-5, reads DGGITQSPKYLFRKEGQNVTLSCEQNLNHDAMYWYRQDPGQGLRLIYYSQIVNDFQKGDIAEGYSVSREKKESFPLTVTSAQKNPTAFYLCASSMWLAGQETQYFGPGTRLLVL.

The rearrangement joins TRBV2 to TRBJ2-5, with D perhaps matching TRBD1 (5 bases). The CDR3 totals 15 residues. V was shortened by 3 bases and J by 7 bases, with 18 bases between the two germline ends. CDR1 SNHLY and CDR2 FYNNEI come from the germline V gene. CDR3 in amino acids: CASSDLGAAKRTQYF. The CDR3 DNA follows: TGTGCCAGCAGTGATTTAGGGGCCGCCAAGAGGACCCAGTACTTC.

The chain recombines TRBV28 with TRBJ2-5; the match to TRBD2 covers 9 bases. The CDR3 loop spans 16 amino acids. The germline CDR1 and CDR2 sequences are MDHEN and SYDVKM. J was trimmed by 7 bases and V by 3 bases; bases with no gene match: 12. CDR3 nucleotide sequence: TGTGCCAGCAGTTTGGGTAGCGGGGGCCTAGGGGGGACCCAGTACTTC. Its protein is CASSLGSGGLGGTQYF. Full variable domain (missing parts from reference TRBV28 and TRBJ2-5): DVKVTQSSRYLVKRTGEKVFLECVQDMDHENMFWYRQDPGLGLRLIYFSYDVKMKEKGDIPEGYSVSREKKERFSLILESASTNQTSMYLCASSLGSGGLGGTQYFGPGTRLLVL.

The rearrangement uses TRBV6-5 and TRBJ1-2; possible D gene TRBD1, 5 bases. Germline values: CDR1 MNHEY, CDR2 SVGAGI. The CDR3 extends over 13 amino acids. The V gene lost 2 bases and the J gene lost 3 bases, with 7 bases spanning the gap. Here the CDR3 DNA reads TGTGCCAGCAGTTACGGGGCAGACTATGGCTACACCTTC. As protein: CASSYGADYGYTF.

The rearrangement uses TRBV18 and TRBJ2-5; 8 bases map to TRBD1. The V gene's germline CDR1 is KGHSH and CDR2 LQKENI. This CDR3 region has 13 residues. The V gene end was trimmed by 3 bases and the J gene end by 3 bases; junction bases not matched to a gene: 0. The CDR3 region has the DNA TGTGCCAGCTCACCGGGACAGGAAGAGACCCAGTACTTC. Residues: CASSPGQEETQYF.

The V and J genes are TRBV15 and TRBJ1-5; 8 bases agree with TRBD1. Germline V CDR1 and CDR2: LNHNV, YYDKDF (reference sequence). This CDR3 is built from 16 residues. V lost 1 base and J lost 4; bases outside the gene matches: 6. This chain's CDR3 is CATSRGIGQGNQPQHF. The CDR3, as DNA: TGTGCCACCAGCAGAGGTATAGGACAGGGAAATCAGCCCCAGCATTTT.

The chain links TRBV6-5 to TRBJ1-6; TRBD1 matches 10 bases. CDR3 size: 14 residues. Germline V gene sequence: CDR1 MNHEY, CDR2 SVGAGI. With V trimmed by 2 bases and J by 11 bases, 3 bases remained unmatched. Here the CDR3 DNA reads TGTGCCAGCAGTTACGGGACAGGGGATCCACCCCTCCACTTT. The encoded protein is CASSYGTGDPPLHF.

Only one count was recorded for this clone. The chain employs TRBV7-5 and TRBJ1-1. TRBV7-5 is labeled a pseudogene. This CDR3 is built from 15 residues. CDR3 in amino acids: CARSPGRGAVTEAFF. In nucleotides, the CDR3 is TGTGCCAGAAGCCCAGGGCGCGGGGCGGTCACTGAAGCTTTCTTT.